This note documents a single TCR beta chain sequence. Its cognate antigen is unknown. This record comes from a study of cytomegalovirus exposure and HLA in healthy donors. PCR amplification relied on 60 Vbeta primers (plus 13 Jbeta primers). Clones were read by immunoSEQ multiplex PCR, and TCRdb kept only the in-frame ones, dropping some. The sample shows about 100,000 clones, roughly four fifths of them seen only once. V lost 1 base and J lost 5; bases outside the gene matches: 7. The CDR3 has 14 residues. Germline CDR1 is SQVTM and CDR2 is ANQGSEA. Study findings and constraints: CMV serostatus alone was available as immune exposure information. When analyzed later, a missense DCLRE1C variant was found to be linked to TCR beta V- and J-gene trimming. Analyses of presence/absence relied on an assumption of roughly uniform sequencing depth across donors. Among TCR sequences, most were rare, though some public TCRs appeared in many donors.

The TCR comes from a man aged 35 to 55 in good health and CMV-seropositive. The specimen sequenced was PBMCs. This chain links TRBV29-1 with TRBJ1-1; 7 bases line up with TRBD1. CDR3 DNA: TGCAGCGTTGAAGGACACAGGGGCAAAACTGAAGCTTTCTTT. Residues: CSVEGHRGKTEAFF.